The 22 T cell receptor beta chains below all came from one sample that was sequenced in a study of shared clonotypes between healthy human individuals. Method: immunoSEQ multiplex PCR; TCRdb's copy keeps in-frame clones and lacks some. Among roughly 490,000 clones, 79% were seen once, and the ten largest hold about 12%. The specimen was PBMCs. The receptors here all came from a woman aged 40 to 55 in good health. Some clones in this sample may be carry-over from other donors' samples.

This clone has a handful of counts. The chain recombines TRBV4-1 with TRBJ2-1; TRBD2 aligns across 11 bases. Unmatched junction bases numbered 4, after V lost 1 base and J lost 2 bases. Germline V gene data show CDR1 as MGHRA and CDR2 as YSYEKL. The CDR3 sequence is 17 residues long. For the CDR3, the DNA is TGCGCCAGCAGCCAAGGGACTAGCGGGCCCCCCTACAATGAGCAGTTCTTC. This encodes CASSQGTSGPPYNEQFF.

With respect to this clone: A read error may explain this, as a much larger clone is one base away. The chain joins TRBV2 to TRBJ1-1; D remains unclear. The CDR3 extends over 13 amino acids. From germline, CDR1 is SNHLY and CDR2 FYNNEI. DNA of the CDR3: TGTGCCAGCAGTGAAGTCCCGAACACTGAAGTTTTCTTT. Its translation: CASSEVPNTEVFF.

The rearrangement links TRBV18 to TRBJ1-2; D gene ambiguous. Trimming took 2 bases from V and 3 from J, leaving 10 bases between them. CDR1 KGHSH and CDR2 LQKENI come from the germline V gene. The CDR3 is 14 amino acids. As DNA, the CDR3 is TGTGCCAGCTCACCATCCGGCAGAGACTATGGCTACACCTTC. Translation gives CASSPSGRDYGYTF.

This clone was detected a few times. The V gene is TRBV5-1, the J gene TRBJ1-3; 7 bases agree with TRBD1. The CDR3 is made up of 15 amino acids. With 0 bases clipped from V and 2 bases from J, the junction kept 2 bases outside the gene matches. Per germline, CDR1 SGHRS and CDR2 YFSETQ. CDR3 amino acids: CASSLGTGAGNTIYF. CDR3 nucleotide sequence: TGCGCCAGCAGCTTGGGAACAGGGGCTGGAAACACCATATATTTT.

This chain's CDR3 is CASSLGPGTSGRQETQYF. CDR3 bases: TGTGCCAGCAGCTTAGGGCCCGGGACTAGCGGGAGGCAGGAGACCCAGTACTTC. The rearrangement joins TRBV7-9 to TRBJ2-5, with 15 bases that match TRBD2. The CDR3 runs 18 residues. Germline values: CDR1 SEHNR, CDR2 FQNEAQ (reference sequence). V shed 1 base and J 5 bases; nucleotides not matched to a gene: 8.

The J gene is TRBJ2-1, the V gene TRBV9, with unresolved D. Trimming left V 3 bases short and J 5 bases short, with 9 bases between. This CDR3 region has 13 residues. Germline CDR1 SGDLS, CDR2 YYNGEE. The CDR3 loop is CASSDRANNEQFF. In DNA form, the CDR3 reads TGTGCCAGCAGCGACCGGGCAAACAATGAGCAGTTCTTC.

To note about this clone: Only one base separates this from a far larger clonotype, so it likely reflects a read error. The chain employs TRBV6-1 and TRBJ2-2; unclear D gene. Germline assignment: CDR1 MNHNS and CDR2 SASEGT. The CDR3 runs 14 residues. V dropped 1 base and J dropped 6 bases, with 9 bases sitting between them. In nucleotides, the CDR3 is TGTGCCAGCAGTGAAGTTGCGGACGCCGGGGAGCTGTTTTTT. It yields the protein CASSEVADAGELFF.

The chain employs TRBV7-9 and TRBJ2-1, with 14 bases fitting TRBD2. Trimming at V came to 1 base and at J to 14 bases, leaving 7 bases not matched to a gene. This CDR3 contains 15 residues. The V gene's germline CDR1 is SEHNR and CDR2 FQNEAQ (reference sequence). The CDR3 sequence is CASSLEGLAGVEKFF. The CDR3 nucleotides read TGTGCCAGCAGCTTAGAGGGACTAGCGGGAGTCGAGAAGTTCTTC.

This clone was observed a few times. The CDR3 region is CASSQGAHGETQYF. The CDR3, as DNA: TGCGCCAGCAGCCAGGGGGCCCACGGGGAGACCCAGTACTTC. V gene TRBV4-3 combines with J gene TRBJ2-5; weak D call: TRBD1 (6 bases). CDR3 size: 14 residues. The V gene's germline CDR1 is LGHNA and CDR2 YSLEER. Trimming pared 3 bases from V and 5 bases from J, leaving 13 bases between.

This clone has only one observation. This chain uses TRBV18 with TRBJ2-7, with 9 positions matching TRBD2. Trimming cost V 3 bases and J 3 bases; bases outside gene matches: 6. The CDR3 is made up of 15 amino acids. Germline values: CDR1 KGHSH, CDR2 LQKENI. The CDR3 DNA is TGTGCCAGCTCACCCTCTAGCGGGAATCACTACGAGCAGTACTTC. Protein sequence: CASSPSSGNHYEQYF.

Comments on this clone: This may stem from a read error, because a much larger clone lies one nucleotide away. The chain has TRBV28 and TRBJ2-2; possible D gene TRBD1, 6 bases. Per germline, CDR1 MDHEN and CDR2 SYDVKM. V was trimmed by 3 bases and J by 1 base, leaving 6 bases between them. The CDR3 spans 14 residues. This chain's CDR3 is CASSLGQNTGELFF. CDR3 nucleotides: TGTGCCAGCAGTTTGGGACAGAACACCGGGGAGCTGTTTTTT. The full variable domain, its missing parts supplied by reference TRBV28 and TRBJ2-2, is DVKVTQSSRYLVKRTGEKVFLECVQDMDHENMFWYRQDPGLGLRLIYFSYDVKMKEKGDIPEGYSVSREKKERFSLILESASTNQTSMYLCASSLGQNTGELFFGEGSRLTVL.

The chain links TRBV21-1 to TRBJ2-7; the table names TRBD1, a call not compared with the DNA. TRBV21-1 is described as a pseudogene. The CDR3 runs 17 residues. The CDR3 is CASSQGEGALDLYEQYF. The CDR3, as DNA: TGTGCCAGCAGCCAGGGTGAAGGTGCGCTAGATCTCTACGAGCAGTACTTC.

The sample holds one count of this clone. This chain's CDR3 is CAISLASGTPDTQYF. The CDR3 DNA follows: TGTGCCATCAGTTTGGCTAGCGGGACGCCAGATACGCAGTATTTT. V is TRBV10-3 and J is TRBJ2-3; 9 nucleotides line up with TRBD2. V shed 5 bases, J shed 4 bases, and the junction held 7 bases outside the gene matches. This CDR3 spans 15 amino acids. Germline V CDR1 and CDR2: ENHRY, SYGVKD.

The chain uses TRBV6-1 and TRBJ1-1; TRBD1 might be the D (6 bases). V was pared by 3 bases and J by 6 bases, with 17 bases between. CDR3 length: 15 amino acids. CDR1 is MNHNS, CDR2 SASEGT, per germline. CDR3 sequence (DNA): TGTGCCAGCAGTGAGAGTGAGGGGGAGAGTGCTGAAGCTTTCTTT. Translating it yields CASSESEGESAEAFF.

CDR3 loop: CASSQSAVSNQPQHF. In DNA form, the CDR3 reads TGTGCCAGCAGCCAATCAGCGGTAAGCAATCAGCCCCAGCATTTT. The chain has TRBV16 and TRBJ1-5; D is uncertain. V lost 0 bases and J lost 1, with 7 bases in between. The V gene's germline CDR1 is KGHSY and CDR2 FQNENV. This CDR3 region has 15 residues.

This rearrangement joins TRBV7-8 to TRBJ2-1; 10 nucleotides line up with TRBD2. Germline CDR1 reads SGHVS; CDR2 reads FQNEAQ. J lost 8 bases, V lost 5 bases, and 6 bases had no gene match. This CDR3 spans 14 amino acids. CDR3 region: CASSRASGSYEQFF. In DNA form, the CDR3 reads TGTGCCAGCAGCCGAGCTAGCGGGAGTTATGAGCAGTTCTTC.

The chain is built from TRBV28 and TRBJ2-7; D not resolved. V gave up 8 bases and J gave up 6 bases, with 26 bases separating them. Per germline, CDR1 MDHEN and CDR2 SYDVKM. This CDR3 has 16 amino acids. This CDR3 is CASQKPGQKAQREQYF. DNA for the CDR3: TGTGCCAGCCAAAAACCGGGCCAAAAAGCGCAGCGCGAGCAGTACTTC. The entire variable domain, with the rest obtained from reference TRBV28 and TRBJ2-7, is as follows: DVKVTQSSRYLVKRTGEKVFLECVQDMDHENMFWYRQDPGLGLRLIYFSYDVKMKEKGDIPEGYSVSREKKERFSLILESASTNQTSMYLCASQKPGQKAQREQYFGPGTRLTVT.

The genes are TRBV18 and TRBJ1-2; D not certain. Looked up from germline, CDR1 is KGHSH and CDR2 is LQKENI. Between the trimmed V and J ends, which lost 6 bases and 1 base, there was a span of 18 bases. The CDR3 totals 16 residues. The CDR3 loop reads CASSSTDSYRNYGYTF. CDR3 bases: TGTGCCAGCTCCTCAACCGACTCCTACCGTAACTATGGCTACACCTTC.

The chain uses TRBV7-2 and TRBJ2-7, with unresolved D. The CDR3 runs to 14 residues. Trimming shortened V by 2 bases and J by 6 bases, and 14 bases separated the two germline ends. Germline CDR1 SGHTA, CDR2 FQGNSA. The CDR3 here is CASSLYPRRVEQYF. The DNA for the CDR3 is TGTGCCAGCAGCTTATATCCCAGAAGGGTCGAGCAGTACTTC.

This clone came up a few times. The chain joins TRBV7-2 to TRBJ2-3, with 11 bases fitting TRBD2. Trimming took 6 bases from V and 2 from J; bases not matched to a gene: 7. The CDR3 has 16 residues. Germline loops: CDR1 SGHTA, CDR2 FQGNSA. The DNA of the CDR3 is TGTGCCAGCAGACAACTAGCGGGAGCCTTCACAGATACGCAGTATTTT. Translating it yields CASRQLAGAFTDTQYF.

V is TRBV4-3 and J is TRBJ2-1; D might be TRBD2 (6 bases). This CDR3 comprises 15 residues. Germline lookup yields CDR1 LGHNA and CDR2 YSLEER. V lost 1 base and J 5 bases, leaving 12 bases between the germline ends. This chain's CDR3 is CASSQADYSNNEQFF. CDR3 bases: TGCGCCAGCAGCCAAGCGGACTACTCGAACAATGAGCAGTTCTTC.

The chain combines TRBV7-9 with TRBJ2-1; 13 bases are shared with TRBD2. CDR1 SEHNR and CDR2 FQNEAQ come from the germline V gene (reference sequence). V shed 5 bases and J 5 bases; nucleotides not matched to a gene: 3. The CDR3 spans 15 residues. The CDR3 protein is CASSPGLAGNNEQFF. CDR3 nucleotide sequence: TGTGCCAGCAGCCCGGGACTAGCGGGGAACAATGAGCAGTTCTTC.